This T cell receptor (beta chain) was observed in a study of blood T cell repertoires in COVID-19. Study details: In each case, the material was cDNA or gDNA derived from T cells, B-cell-depleted T cells, or PBMCs.

Clones were read by immunoSEQ multiplex PCR, and TCRdb kept only the in-frame ones, dropping some. The data hold more than 85,000 clones, with 81% observed a single time. The CDR3 loop spans 14 amino acids. The J segment lost 3 bases and the V segment lost 5 bases, leaving 7 bases of the junction unmatched. Germline CDR1 and CDR2: PRHDT and FYEKMQ (reference sequence). This clone was seen a handful of times. This chain joins TRBV13 and TRBJ2-7, with 7 bases fitting TRBD1. This sequence was found in a man older than 75 with active or convalescent COVID-19. Sample: peripheral blood. The CDR3 sequence: CASSPRQGHYEQYF. Written as DNA, the CDR3 is TGTGCCAGCAGCCCCCGACAGGGACACTACGAGCAGTACTTC.